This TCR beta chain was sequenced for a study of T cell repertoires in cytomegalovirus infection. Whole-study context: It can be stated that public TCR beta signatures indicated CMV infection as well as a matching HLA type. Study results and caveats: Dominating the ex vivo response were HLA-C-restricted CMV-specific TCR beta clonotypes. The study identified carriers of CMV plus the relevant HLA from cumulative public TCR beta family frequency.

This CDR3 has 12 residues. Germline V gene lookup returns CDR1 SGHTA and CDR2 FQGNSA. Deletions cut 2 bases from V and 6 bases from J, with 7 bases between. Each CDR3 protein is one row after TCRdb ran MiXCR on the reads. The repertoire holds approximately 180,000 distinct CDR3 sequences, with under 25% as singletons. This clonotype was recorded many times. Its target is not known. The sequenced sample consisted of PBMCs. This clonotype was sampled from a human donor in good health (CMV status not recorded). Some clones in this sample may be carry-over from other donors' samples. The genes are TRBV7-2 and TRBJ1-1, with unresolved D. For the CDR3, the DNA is TGTGCCAGCAGCTTATCCGGGTCTGAAGCTTTCTTT. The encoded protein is CASSLSGSEAFF.